This passage covers 7 T cell receptor beta chains from one sample sequenced in a study of blood T cell repertoires in COVID-19. This table comes from immunoSEQ multiplex PCR, and its TCRdb copy is limited to in-frame clones, with some not included. The sample has nearly 45,000 clones, about 88% seen once; the top ten hold 35% to 50%. The sequenced sample was peripheral blood. Receptors originate from a human donor in a cohort sampled during active COVID-19.

The chain has TRBV5-1 and TRBJ2-4, with TRBD2 identical over 8 bases. V trimming: 4 bases; J trimming: 7 bases; junction bases outside the gene matches: 13. CDR1 and CDR2 (germline): SGHRS, YFSETQ. The CDR3 is 16 amino acids. The CDR3 is CASSPGYQRGTNIQYF. DNA for the CDR3: TGCGCCAGCAGCCCCGGGTATCAGCGGGGGACGAACATTCAGTACTTC.

The CDR3 bases are TGTGCCAGCTCACCACTGCAGAGGGGGAGCTCTGGAAACACCATATATTTT. As protein: CASSPLQRGSSGNTIYF. The V gene is TRBV18, the J gene TRBJ1-3; a possible D gene is TRBD1 (6 bases). This CDR3 contains 17 residues. In germline, CDR1 is KGHSH, CDR2 LQKENI. V lost 1 base to trimming and J lost 0 bases, with 13 bases between them.

V and J are TRBV6-5 and TRBJ1-6; no definite D call. Germline V gene lookup returns CDR1 MNHEY and CDR2 SVGAGI. The CDR3 runs 16 residues. V shed 0 bases and J shed 9 bases, with 15 bases lying between them. The CDR3 bases are TGTGCCAGCAGTTACTCTCTGGCAGGTTTATCTTCACCCCTCCACTTT. Translated, it gives CASSYSLAGLSSPLHF.

The CDR3 spells CASSKDLPGQSTPLHF. CDR3 bases: TGCGCCAGCTCGAAAGACTTACCGGGACAGTCGACACCCCTCCACTTT. The chain recombines TRBV4-3 with TRBJ1-6, with 7 bases that match TRBD1. The CDR3 totals 16 residues. Trimming took 8 bases from V and 11 from J; bases not matched to a gene: 18. CDR1 and CDR2 from the germline V gene are LGHNA and YSLEER.

The chain's CDR3 is CASSDLLAGAETQYF. CDR3 in DNA: TGTGCCAGCAGCGACTTACTAGCGGGGGCGGAGACCCAGTACTTC. The chain employs TRBV9 and TRBJ2-5, with 11 bases fitting TRBD2. The germline V gene encodes CDR1 SGDLS and CDR2 YYNGEE. Unmatched junction bases numbered 6, after V lost 3 bases and J lost 5 bases. This CDR3 contains 15 residues.

This clone was seen a few times. The genes are TRBV7-9 and TRBJ1-1; maybe TRBD1 (5 bases). This CDR3 is 15 amino acids long. Germline lookup yields CDR1 SEHNR and CDR2 FQNEAQ (reference sequence). V gave up 4 bases and J gave up 3 bases, with 15 bases separating them. The CDR3 DNA follows: TGTGCCAGCAGCTATAGTTCGGTCAGGGACACTGAAGCTTTCTTT. As protein: CASSYSSVRDTEAFF.

The CDR3 here is CASSPDRGSYEQYV. The CDR3 DNA follows: TGCGCCAGCAGCCCGGACAGGGGATCCTACGAGCAGTACGTC. This rearrangement joins TRBV5-1 to TRBJ2-7; 9 nucleotides match TRBD1. The CDR3 covers 14 residues. The germline gives CDR1 SGHRS, CDR2 YFSETQ. J was trimmed by 1 base and V by 4 bases; bases with no gene match: 3.